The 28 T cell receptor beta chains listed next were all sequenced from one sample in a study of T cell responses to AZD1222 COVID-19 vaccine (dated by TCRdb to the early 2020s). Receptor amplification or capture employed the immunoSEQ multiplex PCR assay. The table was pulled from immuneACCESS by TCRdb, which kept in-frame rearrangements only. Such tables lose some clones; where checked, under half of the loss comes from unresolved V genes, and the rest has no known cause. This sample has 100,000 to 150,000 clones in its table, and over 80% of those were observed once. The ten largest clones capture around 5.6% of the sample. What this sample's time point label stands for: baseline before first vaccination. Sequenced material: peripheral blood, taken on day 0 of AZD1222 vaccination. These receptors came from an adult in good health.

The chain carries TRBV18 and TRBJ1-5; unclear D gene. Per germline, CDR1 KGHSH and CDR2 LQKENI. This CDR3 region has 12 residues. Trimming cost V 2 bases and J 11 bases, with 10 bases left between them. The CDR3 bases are TGTGCCAGCTCACCATATACCGAGTCCCAGCATTTT. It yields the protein CASSPYTESQHF.

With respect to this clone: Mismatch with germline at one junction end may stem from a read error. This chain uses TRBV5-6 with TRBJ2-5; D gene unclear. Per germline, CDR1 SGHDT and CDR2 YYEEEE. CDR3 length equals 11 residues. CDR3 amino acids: CASRFQETQYF. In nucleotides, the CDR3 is TGTGCCAGCCGCTTCCAGGAGACCCAGTACTTC.

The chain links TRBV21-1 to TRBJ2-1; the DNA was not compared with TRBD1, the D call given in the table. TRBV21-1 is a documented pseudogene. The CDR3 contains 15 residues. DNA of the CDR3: TGTGCCAGCAGCAAAGTGGGCAGGGCCTACAATGAGCAGTTCTTC. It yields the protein CASSKVGRAYNEQFF.

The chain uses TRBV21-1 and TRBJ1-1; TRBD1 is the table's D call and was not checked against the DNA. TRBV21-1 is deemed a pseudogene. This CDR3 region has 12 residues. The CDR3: CAKNQGAAEAFF. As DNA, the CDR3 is TGTGCCAAAAATCAGGGGGCTGCTGAAGCTTTCTTT.

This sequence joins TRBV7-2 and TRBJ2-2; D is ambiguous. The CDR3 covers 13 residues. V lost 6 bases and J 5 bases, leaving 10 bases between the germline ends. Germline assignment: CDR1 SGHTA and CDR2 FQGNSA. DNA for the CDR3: TGTGCCAGCAGTCGGTTCCGGACCGGGGAGCTGTTTTTT. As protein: CASSRFRTGELFF.

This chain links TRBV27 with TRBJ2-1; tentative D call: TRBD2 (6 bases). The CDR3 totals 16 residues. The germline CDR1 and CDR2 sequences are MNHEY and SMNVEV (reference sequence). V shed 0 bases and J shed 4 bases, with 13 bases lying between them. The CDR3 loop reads CASSLSPTSQYNEQFF. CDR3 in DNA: TGTGCCAGCAGTTTATCGCCCACTAGCCAATACAATGAGCAGTTCTTC.

CDR3 in amino acids: CASSFNRVNYGYTF. The CDR3 DNA sequence: TGTGCCAGCAGTTTCAACAGGGTAAACTATGGCTACACCTTC. The chain employs TRBV7-9 and TRBJ1-2; TRBD1 might be the D (6 bases). From germline, CDR1 is SEHNR and CDR2 FQNEAQ (reference sequence). The V gene lost 6 bases and the J gene lost 2 bases, with 13 bases spanning the gap. The CDR3 consists of 14 residues.

DNA for the CDR3: TGTGCCAGCAGCCAAGTAGGGACTACCGGCACTGAAGCTTTCTTT. Protein sequence: CASSQVGTTGTEAFF. The genes are TRBV14 and TRBJ1-1; the D gene is possibly TRBD1 (5 bases). Germline CDR1 reads SGHDN; CDR2 reads FVKESK. CDR3 length equals 15 residues. V was cut by 1 base and J by 4 bases, with 13 bases left in between.

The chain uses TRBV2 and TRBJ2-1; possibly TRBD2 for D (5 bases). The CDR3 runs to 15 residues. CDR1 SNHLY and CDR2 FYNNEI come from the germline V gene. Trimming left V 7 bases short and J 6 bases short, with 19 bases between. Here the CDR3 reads CASMVGLPRVNEQFF. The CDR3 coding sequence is TGTGCCAGCATGGTTGGACTCCCAAGGGTCAATGAGCAGTTCTTC.

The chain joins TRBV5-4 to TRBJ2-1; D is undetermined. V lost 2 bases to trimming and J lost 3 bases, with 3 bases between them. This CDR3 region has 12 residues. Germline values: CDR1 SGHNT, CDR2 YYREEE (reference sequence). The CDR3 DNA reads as TGTGCCAGCAGCTTAGACTACAATGAGCAGTTCTTC. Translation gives CASSLDYNEQFF.

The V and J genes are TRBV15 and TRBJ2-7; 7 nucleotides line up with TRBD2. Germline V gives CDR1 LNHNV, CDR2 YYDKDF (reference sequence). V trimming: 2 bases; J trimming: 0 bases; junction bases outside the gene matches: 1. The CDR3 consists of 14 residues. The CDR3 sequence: CATSRLAASYEQYF. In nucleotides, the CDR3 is TGTGCCACCAGCAGACTAGCGGCCTCCTACGAGCAGTACTTC.

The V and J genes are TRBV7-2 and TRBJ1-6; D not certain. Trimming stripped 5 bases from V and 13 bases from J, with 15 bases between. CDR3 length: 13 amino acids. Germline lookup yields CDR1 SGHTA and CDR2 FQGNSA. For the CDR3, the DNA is TGTGCCAGCAGCGAAGGGAACAATGGGCCCCTCCACTTT. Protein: CASSEGNNGPLHF.

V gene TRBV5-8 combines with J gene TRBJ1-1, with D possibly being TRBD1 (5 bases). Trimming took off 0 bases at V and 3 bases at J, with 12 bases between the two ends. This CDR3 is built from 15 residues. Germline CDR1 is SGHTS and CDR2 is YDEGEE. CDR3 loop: CASSLGQNYYTEAFF. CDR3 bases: TGTGCCAGCAGCTTGGGACAGAACTATTACACTGAAGCTTTCTTT.

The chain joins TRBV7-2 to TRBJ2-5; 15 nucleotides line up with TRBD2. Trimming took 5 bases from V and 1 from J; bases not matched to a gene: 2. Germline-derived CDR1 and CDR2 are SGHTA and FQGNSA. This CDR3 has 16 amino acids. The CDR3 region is CASSLGLAGGQETQYF. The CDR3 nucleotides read TGTGCCAGCAGCCTGGGACTAGCGGGGGGCCAAGAGACCCAGTACTTC.

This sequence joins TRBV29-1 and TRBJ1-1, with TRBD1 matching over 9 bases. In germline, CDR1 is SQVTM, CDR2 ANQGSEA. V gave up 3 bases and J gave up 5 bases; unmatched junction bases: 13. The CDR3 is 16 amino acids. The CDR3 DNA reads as TGCAGCGTTGAGCGTCACAGGGGGCAAGTGGGGACTGAAGCTTTCTTT. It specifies CSVERHRGQVGTEAFF.

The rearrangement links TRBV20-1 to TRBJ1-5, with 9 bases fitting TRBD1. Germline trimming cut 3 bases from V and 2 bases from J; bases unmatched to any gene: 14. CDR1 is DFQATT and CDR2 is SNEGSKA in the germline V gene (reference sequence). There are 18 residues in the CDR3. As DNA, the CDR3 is TGCAGTGCTAGTCCCAACCAACAGGGGGCAGGTGGCAATCAGCCCCAGCATTTT. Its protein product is CSASPNQQGAGGNQPQHF.

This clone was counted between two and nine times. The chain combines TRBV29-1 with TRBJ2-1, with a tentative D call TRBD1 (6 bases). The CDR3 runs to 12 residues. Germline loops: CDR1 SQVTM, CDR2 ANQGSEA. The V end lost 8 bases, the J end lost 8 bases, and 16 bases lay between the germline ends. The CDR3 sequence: CSTGGSRDEQFF. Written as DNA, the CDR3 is TGCAGCACTGGGGGCTCCAGGGATGAGCAGTTCTTC.

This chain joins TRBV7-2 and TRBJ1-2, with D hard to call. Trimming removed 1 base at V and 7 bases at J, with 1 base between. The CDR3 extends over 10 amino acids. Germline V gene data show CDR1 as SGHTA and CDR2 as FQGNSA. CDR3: CASSLVGYTF. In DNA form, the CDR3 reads TGTGCCAGCAGCTTAGTTGGCTACACCTTC. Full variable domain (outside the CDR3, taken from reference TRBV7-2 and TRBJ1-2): GAGVSQSPSNKVTEKGKDVELRCDPISGHTALYWYRQSLGQGLEFLIYFQGNSAPDKSGLPSDRFSAERTGGSVSTLTIQRTQQEDSAVYLCASSLVGYTFGSGTRLTVV.

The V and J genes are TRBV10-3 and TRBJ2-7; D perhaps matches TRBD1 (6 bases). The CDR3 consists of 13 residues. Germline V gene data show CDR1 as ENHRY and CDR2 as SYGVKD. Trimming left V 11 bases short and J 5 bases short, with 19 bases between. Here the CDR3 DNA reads TGTGCCTCGAACAGGGACGGTCCGGACGAGCAGTACTTC. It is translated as CASNRDGPDEQYF.

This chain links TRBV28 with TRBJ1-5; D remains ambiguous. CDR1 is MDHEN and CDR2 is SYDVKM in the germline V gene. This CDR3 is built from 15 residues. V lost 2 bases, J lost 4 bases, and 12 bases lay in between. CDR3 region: CASSLDTARNQPQHF. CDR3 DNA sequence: TGTGCCAGCAGTTTAGACACCGCGAGGAATCAGCCCCAGCATTTT.

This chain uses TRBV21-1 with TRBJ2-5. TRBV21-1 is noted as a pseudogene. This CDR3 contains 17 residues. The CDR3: CASTGVCSWTYQETQYF. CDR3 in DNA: TGTGCCAGCACCGGTGTTTGTTCCTGGACGTACCAAGAGACCCAGTACTTC.

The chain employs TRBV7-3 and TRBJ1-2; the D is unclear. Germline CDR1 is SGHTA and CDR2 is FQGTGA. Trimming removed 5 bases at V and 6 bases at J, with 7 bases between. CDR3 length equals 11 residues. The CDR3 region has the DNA TGTGCCAGCAGCCTGACCGATGGCTACACCTTC. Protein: CASSLTDGYTF. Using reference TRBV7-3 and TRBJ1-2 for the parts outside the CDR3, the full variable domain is GAGVSQTPSNKVTEKGKYVELRCDPISGHTALYWYRQSLGQGPEFLIYFQGTGAADDSGLPNDRFFAVRPEGSVSTLKIQRTERGDSAVYLCASSLTDGYTFGSGTRLTVV.

CDR3 protein: CASSQETGEGYEQYF. CDR3 in DNA: TGCGCCAGCAGCCAAGAGACCGGAGAGGGCTACGAGCAGTACTTC. The chain is built from TRBV4-1 and TRBJ2-7, with D maybe TRBD2 (5 bases). Germline V gene sequence: CDR1 MGHRA, CDR2 YSYEKL. This CDR3 contains 15 residues. Between the trimmed V and J ends, which lost 0 bases and 3 bases, there was a span of 12 bases.

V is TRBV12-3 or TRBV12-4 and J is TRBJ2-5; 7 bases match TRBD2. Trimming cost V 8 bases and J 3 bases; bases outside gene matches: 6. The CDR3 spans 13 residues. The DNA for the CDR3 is TGTGCCAGCTTTCGGGGGAGGGAAGAGACCCAGTACTTC. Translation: CASFRGREETQYF.

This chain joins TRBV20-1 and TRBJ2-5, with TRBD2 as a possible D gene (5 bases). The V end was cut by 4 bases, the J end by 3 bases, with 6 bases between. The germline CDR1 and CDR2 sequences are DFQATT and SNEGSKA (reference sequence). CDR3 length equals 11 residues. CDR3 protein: CSANGKETQYF. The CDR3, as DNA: TGCAGTGCTAACGGGAAAGAGACCCAGTACTTC.

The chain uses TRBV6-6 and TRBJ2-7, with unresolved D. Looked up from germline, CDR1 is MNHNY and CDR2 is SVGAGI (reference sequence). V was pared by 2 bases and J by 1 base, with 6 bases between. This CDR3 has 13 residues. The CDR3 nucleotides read TGTGCCAGCAGTTACCCCAGGTCCTACGAGCAGTACTTC. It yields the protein CASSYPRSYEQYF.

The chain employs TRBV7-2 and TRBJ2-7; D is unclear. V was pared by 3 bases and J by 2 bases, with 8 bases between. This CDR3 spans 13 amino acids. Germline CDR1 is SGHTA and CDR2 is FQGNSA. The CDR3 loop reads CASSFTGTYEQYF. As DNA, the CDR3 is TGTGCCAGCAGCTTCACGGGCACCTACGAGCAGTACTTC.

CDR3 protein: CASSYVPASYEQYF. Written as DNA, the CDR3 is TGTGCCAGCAGTTACGTGCCAGCGTCCTACGAGCAGTACTTC. The chain combines TRBV6-5 with TRBJ2-7; D is uncertain. Germline-derived CDR1 and CDR2 are MNHEY and SVGAGI. The CDR3 has 14 amino acids. The V end was cut by 2 bases, the J end by 1 base, with 9 bases between.